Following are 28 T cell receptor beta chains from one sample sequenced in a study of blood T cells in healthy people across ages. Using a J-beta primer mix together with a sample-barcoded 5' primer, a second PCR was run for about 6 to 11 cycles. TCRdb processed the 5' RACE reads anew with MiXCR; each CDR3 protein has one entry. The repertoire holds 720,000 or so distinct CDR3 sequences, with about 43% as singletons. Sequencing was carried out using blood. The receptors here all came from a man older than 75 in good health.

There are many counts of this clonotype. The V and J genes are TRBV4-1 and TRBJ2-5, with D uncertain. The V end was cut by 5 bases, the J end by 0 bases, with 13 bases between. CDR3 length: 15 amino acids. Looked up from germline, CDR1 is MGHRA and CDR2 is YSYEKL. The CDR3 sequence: CASSKSNAYQETQYF. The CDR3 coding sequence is TGCGCCAGCAGCAAAAGTAACGCCTACCAAGAGACCCAGTACTTC.

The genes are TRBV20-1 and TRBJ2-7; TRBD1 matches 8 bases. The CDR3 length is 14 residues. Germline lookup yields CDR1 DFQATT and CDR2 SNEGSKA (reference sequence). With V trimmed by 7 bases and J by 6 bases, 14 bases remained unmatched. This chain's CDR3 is CSVGVGQGAGEQYF. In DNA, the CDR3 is TGCAGTGTGGGAGTGGGCCAGGGGGCTGGCGAGCAGTACTTC.

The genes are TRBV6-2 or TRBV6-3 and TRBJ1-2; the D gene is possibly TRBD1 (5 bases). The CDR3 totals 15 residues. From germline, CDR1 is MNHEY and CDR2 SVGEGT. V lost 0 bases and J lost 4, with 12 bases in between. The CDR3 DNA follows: TGTGCCAGCAGTTACTCTCCGGGGACGGTCTATGGCTACACCTTC. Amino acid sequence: CASSYSPGTVYGYTF.

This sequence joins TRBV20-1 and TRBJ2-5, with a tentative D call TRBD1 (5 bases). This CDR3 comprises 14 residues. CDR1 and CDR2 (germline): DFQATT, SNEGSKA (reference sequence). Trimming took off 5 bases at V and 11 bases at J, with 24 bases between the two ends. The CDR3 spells CSAYYLPVDNEQYF. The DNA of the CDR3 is TGCAGTGCTTATTACCTACCAGTGGACAATGAGCAGTACTTC.

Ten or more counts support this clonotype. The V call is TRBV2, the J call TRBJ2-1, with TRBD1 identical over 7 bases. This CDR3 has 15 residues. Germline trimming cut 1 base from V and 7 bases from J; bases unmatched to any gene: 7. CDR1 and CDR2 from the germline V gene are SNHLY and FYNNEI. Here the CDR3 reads CASSEVAGGGNEQFF. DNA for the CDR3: TGTGCCAGCAGTGAAGTGGCAGGGGGTGGGAATGAGCAGTTCTTC.

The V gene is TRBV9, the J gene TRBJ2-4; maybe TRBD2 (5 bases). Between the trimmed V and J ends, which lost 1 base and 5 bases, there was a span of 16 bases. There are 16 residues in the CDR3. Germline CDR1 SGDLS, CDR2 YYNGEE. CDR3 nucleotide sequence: TGTGCCAGCAGCGTAACGGGGAACTTTGGCGAAAACATTCAGTACTTC. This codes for CASSVTGNFGENIQYF.

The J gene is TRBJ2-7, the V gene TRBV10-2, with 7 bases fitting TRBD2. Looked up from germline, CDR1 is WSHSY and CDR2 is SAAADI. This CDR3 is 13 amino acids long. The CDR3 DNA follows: TGCGCTACTTCGAGCGGGGCCCCGAGGGAGCAGTACTTC. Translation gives CATSSGAPREQYF.

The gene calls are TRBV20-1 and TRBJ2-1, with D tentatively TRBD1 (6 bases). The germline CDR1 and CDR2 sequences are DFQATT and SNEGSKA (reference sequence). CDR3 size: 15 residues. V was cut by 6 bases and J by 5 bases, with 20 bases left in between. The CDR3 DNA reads TGCAGTGCCCCTTCCGGGACAAACACTAACAATGAGCAGTTCTTC. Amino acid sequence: CSAPSGTNTNNEQFF.

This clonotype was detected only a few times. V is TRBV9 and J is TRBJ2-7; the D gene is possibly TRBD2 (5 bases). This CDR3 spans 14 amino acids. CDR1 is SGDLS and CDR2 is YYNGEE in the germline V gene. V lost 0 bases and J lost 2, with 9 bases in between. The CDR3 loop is CASSVGGSTYEQYF. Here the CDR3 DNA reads TGTGCCAGCAGCGTAGGAGGGTCCACCTACGAGCAGTACTTC.

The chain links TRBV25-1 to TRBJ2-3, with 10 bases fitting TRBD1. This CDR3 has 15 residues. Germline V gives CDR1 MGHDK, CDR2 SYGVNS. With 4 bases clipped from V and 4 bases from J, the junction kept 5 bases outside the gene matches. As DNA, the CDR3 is TGTGCCAGCAGTGCCGGACAGGGGGTTGCAGATACGCAGTATTTT. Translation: CASSAGQGVADTQYF.

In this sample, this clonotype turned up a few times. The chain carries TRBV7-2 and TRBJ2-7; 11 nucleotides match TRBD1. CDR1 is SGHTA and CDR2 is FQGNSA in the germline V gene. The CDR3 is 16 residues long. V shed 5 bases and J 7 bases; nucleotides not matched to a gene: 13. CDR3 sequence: CASSLSGTGGIMEQYF. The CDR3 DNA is TGTGCCAGCAGCCTTTCGGGGACAGGGGGAATAATGGAGCAGTACTTC.

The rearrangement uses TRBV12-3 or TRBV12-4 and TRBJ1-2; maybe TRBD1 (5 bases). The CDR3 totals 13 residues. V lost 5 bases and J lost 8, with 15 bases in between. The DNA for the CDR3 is TGTGCCAGCAGTATATTGCGACAGTACGGCTACACCTTC. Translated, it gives CASSILRQYGYTF.

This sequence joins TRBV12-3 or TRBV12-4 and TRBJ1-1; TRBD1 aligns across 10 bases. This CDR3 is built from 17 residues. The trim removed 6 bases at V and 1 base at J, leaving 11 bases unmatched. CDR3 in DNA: TGTGCCAGCAGCCCCGGACAGGGGGGTAGGTCGAACACTGAAGCTTTCTTT. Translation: CASSPGQGGRSNTEAFF.

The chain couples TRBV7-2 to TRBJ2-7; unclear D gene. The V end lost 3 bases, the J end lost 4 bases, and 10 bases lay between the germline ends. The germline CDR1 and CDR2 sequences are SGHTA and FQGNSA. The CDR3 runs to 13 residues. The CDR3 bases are TGTGCCAGCAGCTTTCAGTGGGGATACGAGCAGTACTTC. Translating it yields CASSFQWGYEQYF.

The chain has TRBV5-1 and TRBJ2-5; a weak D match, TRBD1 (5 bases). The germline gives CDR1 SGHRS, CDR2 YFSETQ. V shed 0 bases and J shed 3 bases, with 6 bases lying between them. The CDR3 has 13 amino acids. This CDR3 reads CASSLEQEETQYF. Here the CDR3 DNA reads TGCGCCAGCAGCTTGGAACAGGAAGAGACCCAGTACTTC. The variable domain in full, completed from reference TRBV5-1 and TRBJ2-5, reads KAGVTQTPRYLIKTRGQQVTLSCSPISGHRSVSWYQQTPGQGLQFLFEYFSETQRNKGNFPGRFSGRQFSNSRSEMNVSTLELGDSALYLCASSLEQEETQYFGPGTRLLVL.

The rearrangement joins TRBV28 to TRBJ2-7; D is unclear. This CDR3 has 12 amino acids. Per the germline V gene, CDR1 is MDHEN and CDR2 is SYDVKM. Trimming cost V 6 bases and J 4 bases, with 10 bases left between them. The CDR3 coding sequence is TGTGCCAGCAGGAAGCAAGTGTACGAGCAGTACTTC. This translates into CASRKQVYEQYF.

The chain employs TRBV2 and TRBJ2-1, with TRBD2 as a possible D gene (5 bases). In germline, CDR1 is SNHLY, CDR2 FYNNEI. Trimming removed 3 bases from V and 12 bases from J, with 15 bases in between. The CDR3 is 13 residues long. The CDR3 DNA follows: TGTGCCAGCAGTGACCCAAGAGGGAACGGGCAGTTCTTC. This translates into CASSDPRGNGQFF.

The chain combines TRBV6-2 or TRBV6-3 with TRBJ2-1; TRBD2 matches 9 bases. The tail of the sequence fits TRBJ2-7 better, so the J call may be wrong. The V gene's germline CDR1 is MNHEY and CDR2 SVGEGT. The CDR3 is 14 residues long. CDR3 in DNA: TGTGCCAGCACCCAGGGACTAGCCTACAATGAGCAGTACTTC. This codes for CASTQGLAYNEQYF.

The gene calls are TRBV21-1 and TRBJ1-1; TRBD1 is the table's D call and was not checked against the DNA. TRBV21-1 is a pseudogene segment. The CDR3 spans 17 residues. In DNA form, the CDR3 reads TGTGCCAGCAGCTACCGATCGGGACAGGGGGCCGACACTGAAGCTTTCTTT. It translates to CASSYRSGQGADTEAFF.

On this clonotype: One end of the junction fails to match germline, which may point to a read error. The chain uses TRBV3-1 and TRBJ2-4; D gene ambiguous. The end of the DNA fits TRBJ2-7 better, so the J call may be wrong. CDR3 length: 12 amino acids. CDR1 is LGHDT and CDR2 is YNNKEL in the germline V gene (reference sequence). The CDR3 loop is CANSHALYEQYF. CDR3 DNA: TGTGCCAACAGCCACGCCCTCTACGAGCAGTACTTC.

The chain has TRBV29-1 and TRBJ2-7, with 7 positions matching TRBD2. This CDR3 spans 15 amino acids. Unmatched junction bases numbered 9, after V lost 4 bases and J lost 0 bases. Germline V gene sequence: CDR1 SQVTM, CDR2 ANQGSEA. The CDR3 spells CSVVPRLADSYEQYF. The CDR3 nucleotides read TGCAGCGTTGTCCCTCGACTAGCAGACTCCTACGAGCAGTACTTC.

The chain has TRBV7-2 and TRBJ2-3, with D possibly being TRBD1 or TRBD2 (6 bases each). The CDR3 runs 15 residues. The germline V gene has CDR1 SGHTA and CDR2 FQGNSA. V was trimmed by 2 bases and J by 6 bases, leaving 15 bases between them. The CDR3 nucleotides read TGTGCCAGCAGCTTACGACGGGGGCGGGTGGATACGCAGTATTTT. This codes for CASSLRRGRVDTQYF.

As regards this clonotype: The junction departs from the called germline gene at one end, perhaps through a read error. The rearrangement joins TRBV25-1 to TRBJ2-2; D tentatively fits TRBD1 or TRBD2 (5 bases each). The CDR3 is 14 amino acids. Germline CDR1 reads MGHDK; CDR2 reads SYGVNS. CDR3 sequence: CASSDWGNAGELFF. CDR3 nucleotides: TGTGCCAGCAGTGACTGGGGGAACGCCGGGGAGCTGTTTTTT.

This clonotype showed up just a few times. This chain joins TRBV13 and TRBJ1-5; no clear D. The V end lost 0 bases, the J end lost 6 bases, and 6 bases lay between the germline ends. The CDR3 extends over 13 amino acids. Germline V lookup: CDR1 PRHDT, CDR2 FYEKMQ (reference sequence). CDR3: CASSLGGIQPQHF. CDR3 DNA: TGTGCCAGCAGCTTAGGAGGAATTCAGCCCCAGCATTTT.

The CDR3 nucleotides read TGCGCCAGCAGCTTTAGCGGGTACCAAGAGACCCAGTTCTTC. Residues: CASSFSGYQETQFF. V usage is TRBV4-3 and J usage is TRBJ2-5, with TRBD2 identical over 7 bases. Near its end, the DNA agrees better with TRBJ2-1, so the J call may be wrong. CDR3 length equals 14 residues. The germline gives CDR1 LGHNA, CDR2 YSLEER.

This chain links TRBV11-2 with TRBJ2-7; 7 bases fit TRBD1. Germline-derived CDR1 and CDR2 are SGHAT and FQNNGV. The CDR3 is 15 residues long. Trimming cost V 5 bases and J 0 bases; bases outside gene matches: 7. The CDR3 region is CASSVNRGTSYEQYF. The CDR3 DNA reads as TGTGCCAGCAGCGTCAACAGGGGTACCTCCTACGAGCAGTACTTC.

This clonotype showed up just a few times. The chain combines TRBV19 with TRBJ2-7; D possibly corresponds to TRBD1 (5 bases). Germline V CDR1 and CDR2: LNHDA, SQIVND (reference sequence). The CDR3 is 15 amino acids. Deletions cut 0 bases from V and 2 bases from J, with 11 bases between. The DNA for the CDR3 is TGTGCCAGTAGTATAGAAGACCAAGGGGCCTACGAGCAGTACTTC. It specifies CASSIEDQGAYEQYF.

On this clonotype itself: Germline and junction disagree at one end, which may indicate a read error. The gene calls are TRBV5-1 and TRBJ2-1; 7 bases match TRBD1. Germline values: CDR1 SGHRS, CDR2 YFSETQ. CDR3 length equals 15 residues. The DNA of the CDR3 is TGCGCCGGCAGCTTGTGGCAGGGGGTAATGGATGAGCAGTTCTTC. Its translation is CAGSLWQGVMDEQFF.